This T cell receptor (beta chain) was retrieved from a study of blood T cell repertoires in COVID-19. Study information: Acute-phase and convalescent COVID-19 samples originated in the United States, Italy and Spain.

Per the original methods: For nucleated cells, counts were estimated from reference gene primer amplification. Profiling relied on immunoSEQ multiplex PCR, and the TCRdb table lists in-frame clones only, not all of them. The DNA gave D and trimming, while V, J and clone size come from that table. The data show hundreds of thousands of clones, with about 90% seen just once and roughly 0.76% held by the top ten. Enrollment of patients from Seattle took place during active infection, with longitudinal follow-up. Looked up from germline, CDR1 is SQVTM and CDR2 is ANQGSEA. Trimming took off 4 bases at V and 4 bases at J, with 19 bases between the two ends. The length of the CDR3 is 15 residues.

The chain joins TRBV29-1 to TRBJ2-5; a weak D match, TRBD2 (5 bases). The source of this sequence is a man between 18 and 29 years old with COVID-19, enrolled during active disease. The specimen was peripheral blood. CDR3 in DNA: TGCAGCGTTGTGGAAGGGCTCGGGGTAGCAGAGACCCAGTACTTC. This encodes CSVVEGLGVAETQYF.